Following are 25 T cell receptor beta chains from one sample sequenced in a study of cytomegalovirus exposure and HLA in healthy donors. 60 Vbeta and 13 Jbeta primers were used in PCR. Sequencing was performed with immunoSEQ multiplex PCR; in TCRdb, only in-frame clones are kept and a portion is missing. The sample yields over 130,000 clones, over 65% seen once. Sequencing used PBMCs. Receptors originate from a woman aged 25 to 39 in good health and CMV-seronegative.

The chain links TRBV30 to TRBJ1-1; D may be TRBD1 (5 bases). CDR1 and CDR2 (germline): GTSNPN, SVGIG (reference sequence). The CDR3 runs to 14 residues. Trimming pared 0 bases from V and 6 bases from J, leaving 14 bases between. This CDR3 reads CAWSVRAGRPEAFF. CDR3 sequence (DNA): TGTGCCTGGAGTGTACGGGCAGGGAGGCCTGAAGCTTTCTTT.

The chain recombines TRBV27 with TRBJ2-3, with a tentative D call TRBD2 (5 bases). Trimming removed 2 bases from V and 0 bases from J, with 6 bases in between. The CDR3 is 14 residues long. The germline gives CDR1 MNHEY, CDR2 SMNVEV (reference sequence). Written as DNA, the CDR3 is TGTGCCAGCAGTTTAGGCGGGAGCACAGATACGCAGTATTTT. Amino acid sequence: CASSLGGSTDTQYF.

This chain links TRBV27 with TRBJ2-3; TRBD2 matches 7 bases. After removal of 5 bases from V and 2 bases from J, the junction contained 10 bases not matched to a gene. The germline gives CDR1 MNHEY, CDR2 SMNVEV (reference sequence). This CDR3 spans 16 amino acids. CDR3 protein: CASSPSGGSFTDTQYF. CDR3 nucleotide sequence: TGTGCCAGCAGTCCCTCCGGGGGGTCCTTCACAGATACGCAGTATTTT.

The rearrangement links TRBV28 to TRBJ2-1, with 10 bases matching TRBD1. The length of the CDR3 is 15 residues. Germline lookup yields CDR1 MDHEN and CDR2 SYDVKM. Trimming at V came to 6 bases and at J to 3 bases, leaving 5 bases not matched to a gene. CDR3 residues: CASSIRTGGYNEQFF. The CDR3 region has the DNA TGTGCCAGCAGCATACGGACAGGGGGCTACAATGAGCAGTTCTTC.

V gene TRBV28 combines with J gene TRBJ1-2, with a tentative D call TRBD1 (6 bases). The germline V and J ends were trimmed by 6 bases and 5 bases, with 10 bases remaining between them. The CDR3 extends over 12 amino acids. The germline V gene has CDR1 MDHEN and CDR2 SYDVKM. This CDR3 reads CASSGTLYGYTF. CDR3 nucleotide sequence: TGTGCCAGCAGCGGGACACTATATGGCTACACCTTC.

CDR3 residues: CASSSLLRRTGGGGQYF. The CDR3 DNA follows: TGTGCCAGCAGTTCGCTCCTCCGTCGGACAGGGGGTGGTGGGCAGTACTTC. The rearrangement uses TRBV28 and TRBJ2-7; TRBD1 agrees at 10 bases. Per germline, CDR1 MDHEN and CDR2 SYDVKM. Losses at the gene ends were 4 bases for V and 9 bases for J; bases not matched to a gene: 18. The CDR3 consists of 17 residues.

This chain uses TRBV2 with TRBJ2-1, with TRBD2 as a possible D gene (5 bases). The V gene's germline CDR1 is SNHLY and CDR2 FYNNEI. The CDR3 extends over 13 amino acids. Between the trimmed V and J ends, which lost 6 bases and 8 bases, there was a span of 14 bases. Here the CDR3 reads CASSLNSEDEQFF. The CDR3 DNA is TGTGCCAGCAGCCTCAATTCGGAGGATGAGCAGTTCTTC. The full variable domain, with the rest looked up from reference TRBV2 and TRBJ2-1, is EPEVTQTPSHQVTQMGQEVILRCVPISNHLYFYWYRQILGQKVEFLVSFYNNEISEKSEIFDDQFSVERPDGSNFTLKIRSTKLEDSAMYFCASSLNSEDEQFFGPGTRLTVL.

The J gene is TRBJ2-7, the V gene TRBV5-1, with 9 bases matching TRBD2. CDR1 is SGHRS, CDR2 YFSETQ, per germline. The CDR3 sequence is 15 residues long. V shed 0 bases, J shed 2 bases, and the junction held 3 bases outside the gene matches. The CDR3 sequence: CASSLGLAATYEQYF. Here the CDR3 DNA reads TGCGCCAGCAGCTTGGGACTAGCGGCAACCTACGAGCAGTACTTC.

This chain joins TRBV5-1 and TRBJ2-7; TRBD1 aligns across 7 bases. This CDR3 contains 14 residues. The V and J ends lost 0 bases and 5 bases, in that order; junction bases with no gene match: 5. The germline V gene has CDR1 SGHRS and CDR2 YFSETQ. The CDR3 DNA reads as TGCGCCAGCAGCTTGGAACAGGGGTTCCACGAGCAGTACTTC. This sequence encodes CASSLEQGFHEQYF.

The rearrangement links TRBV9 to TRBJ1-3; D is perhaps TRBD1 (6 bases). The CDR3 has 15 residues. The ends were cut back, 3 bases at V and 0 bases at J, with 10 bases in the middle. The germline CDR1 and CDR2 sequences are SGDLS and YYNGEE. CDR3 in amino acids: CASSAGHNSGNTIYF. CDR3 nucleotide sequence: TGTGCCAGCAGCGCGGGACATAACTCTGGAAACACCATATATTTT.

V and J are TRBV29-1 and TRBJ1-1; 7 bases align to TRBD1. This CDR3 is built from 13 residues. The V gene's germline CDR1 is SQVTM and CDR2 ANQGSEA. With V trimmed by 7 bases and J by 1 base, 6 bases remained unmatched. The CDR3 reads CSAAQGTNTEAFF. Written as DNA, the CDR3 is TGCAGCGCCGCACAGGGGACGAACACTGAAGCTTTCTTT.

This clone was counted only a few times. J is TRBJ1-1 and V is TRBV28; D is possibly TRBD1 (5 bases). The germline CDR1 and CDR2 sequences are MDHEN and SYDVKM. Trimming took 4 bases from V and 1 from J, leaving 19 bases between them. The CDR3 contains 17 residues. CDR3: CASSSPLLGRANTEAFF. DNA of the CDR3: TGTGCCAGCAGTTCCCCTCTCTTGGGCAGGGCGAACACTGAAGCTTTCTTT.

The V call is TRBV2, the J call TRBJ2-2, with D tentatively TRBD1 (6 bases). CDR3 length: 15 amino acids. Trimming pared 4 bases from V and 1 base from J, leaving 10 bases between. Germline CDR1 and CDR2: SNHLY and FYNNEI. The CDR3 sequence is CASSVIQGNTGELFF. CDR3 nucleotide sequence: TGTGCCAGCAGTGTTATACAGGGGAACACCGGGGAGCTGTTTTTT.

In this sample, this clone turned up once. The rearrangement links TRBV11-2 to TRBJ1-3; tentative D call: TRBD1 (5 bases). Trimming cost V 2 bases and J 2 bases, with 13 bases left between them. Germline CDR1 reads SGHAT; CDR2 reads FQNNGV. The CDR3 sequence is 16 residues long. The DNA of the CDR3 is TGTGCCAGCAGCTTACGCGGGGGGGAACCTGGAAACACCATATATTTT. Translation: CASSLRGGEPGNTIYF.

This rearrangement joins TRBV5-4 to TRBJ1-1; D unresolved. CDR3 length equals 14 residues. Germline CDR1 is SGHNT and CDR2 is YYREEE (reference sequence). Trimming stripped 0 bases from V and 3 bases from J, with 9 bases between. For the CDR3, the DNA is TGTGCCAGCAGCTTGGCTACGGTCGACACTGAAGCTTTCTTT. It specifies CASSLATVDTEAFF.

This rearrangement joins TRBV11-2 to TRBJ2-1; D gene uncertain. The germline V gene has CDR1 SGHAT and CDR2 FQNNGV. V was pared by 6 bases and J by 10 bases, with 10 bases between. This CDR3 has 11 residues. CDR3 loop: CASRLFEEQFF. Written as DNA, the CDR3 is TGTGCCAGCAGATTGTTTGAGGAGCAGTTCTTC. The full variable domain, completed using reference TRBV11-2 and TRBJ2-1, is EAGVAQSPRYKIIEKRQSVAFWCNPISGHATLYWYQQILGQGPKLLIQFQNNGVVDDSQLPKDRFSAERLKGVDSTLKIQPAKLEDSAVYLCASRLFEEQFFGPGTRLTVL.

J is TRBJ1-4 and V is TRBV4-2; D perhaps matches TRBD1 (5 bases). There are 16 residues in the CDR3. Germline V lookup: CDR1 LGHNA, CDR2 YNFKEQ. Trimming pared 3 bases from V and 0 bases from J, leaving 11 bases between. CDR3 coding DNA: TGTGCCAGCAGCCAGACTGGGGCAGCAACTAATGAAAAACTGTTTTTT. The encoded protein is CASSQTGAATNEKLFF.

V and J are TRBV28 and TRBJ2-3; possible D gene TRBD2, 6 bases. CDR3 length: 15 amino acids. Trimming removed 7 bases at V and 0 bases at J, with 14 bases between. Germline CDR1 and CDR2: MDHEN and SYDVKM. CDR3: CASIYGGGSTDTQYF. CDR3 in DNA: TGTGCCAGCATCTATGGCGGAGGGAGCACAGATACGCAGTATTTT.

The chain links TRBV18 to TRBJ2-5, with 7 bases lining up with TRBD1. This CDR3 region has 15 residues. Germline trimming cut 6 bases from V and 1 base from J; bases unmatched to any gene: 8. Germline V CDR1 and CDR2: KGHSH, LQKENI. The CDR3 region has the DNA TGTGCCAGCTCCCTGAATTGGGACAGCCAAGAGACCCAGTACTTC. This translates into CASSLNWDSQETQYF.

J is TRBJ2-5 and V is TRBV5-6; 9 bases align to TRBD1. This CDR3 comprises 15 residues. The germline V gene has CDR1 SGHDT and CDR2 YYEEEE. Germline trimming cut 4 bases from V and 5 bases from J; bases unmatched to any gene: 9. CDR3 loop: CASSVPGQGSETQYF. In DNA, the CDR3 is TGTGCCAGCAGCGTTCCGGGACAGGGTAGCGAGACCCAGTACTTC.

V usage is TRBV28 and J usage is TRBJ1-1; 7 bases match TRBD1. The V gene end was trimmed by 4 bases and the J gene end by 2 bases; junction bases not matched to a gene: 1. The CDR3 is 13 amino acids. Germline V gene lookup returns CDR1 MDHEN and CDR2 SYDVKM. This CDR3 reads CASSYRGNTEAFF. For the CDR3, the DNA is TGTGCCAGCAGTTACAGGGGAAACACTGAAGCTTTCTTT.

The chain carries TRBV28 and TRBJ1-4, with 7 bases aligning to TRBD1. CDR3 length: 15 amino acids. V was pared by 5 bases and J by 7 bases, with 10 bases of the junction left unmatched. From germline, CDR1 is MDHEN and CDR2 SYDVKM. CDR3 amino acids: CASSPPTGVTEKLFF. CDR3 DNA: TGTGCCAGCAGTCCCCCAACAGGGGTGACTGAAAAACTGTTTTTT.

The chain carries TRBV7-9 and TRBJ1-5; 8 bases map to TRBD1. V shed 3 bases, J shed 7 bases, and the junction held 2 bases outside the gene matches. This CDR3 spans 13 amino acids. From germline, CDR1 is SEHNR and CDR2 FQNEAQ (reference sequence). The CDR3 DNA reads as TGTGCCAGCAGCTTTGGACAGGGACAGCCCCAGCATTTT. Its translation is CASSFGQGQPQHF.

This clone has only one observation. The chain uses TRBV11-3 and TRBJ2-3; D gene unclear. The germline CDR1 and CDR2 sequences are SGHNT and YENEEA. This CDR3 is built from 13 residues. The germline V and J ends were trimmed by 5 bases and 1 base, with 7 bases remaining between them. The CDR3 bases are TGTGCCAGCAGCCCGGGTCGCACAGATACGCAGTATTTT. Its protein product is CASSPGRTDTQYF. The full variable domain, completed using reference TRBV11-3 and TRBJ2-3, is EAGVVQSPRYKIIEKKQPVAFWCNPISGHNTLYWYLQNLGQGPELLIRYENEEAVDDSQLPKDRFSAERLKGVDSTLKIQPAELGDSAVYLCASSPGRTDTQYFGPGTRLTVL.

V gene TRBV29-1 combines with J gene TRBJ2-1, with D perhaps matching TRBD2 (6 bases). Germline loops: CDR1 SQVTM, CDR2 ANQGSEA. The CDR3 contains 15 residues. V shed 6 bases and J shed 4 bases, with 19 bases lying between them. The CDR3 DNA is TGCAGCGTGGCACTGACCGGGACTGAGTACAATGAGCAGTTCTTC. This encodes CSVALTGTEYNEQFF.